This T cell receptor beta chain was retrieved from a study of CD8 T cells in ankylosing spondylitis. Overall study findings and caveats: Blood from ankylosing spondylitis patients appeared to carry a characteristic eight-variant TCR beta motif. Previously reported in reactive arthritis synovial fluid and blood were some of the motif variants. Clones linked to the disease showed a CD8+ phenotype. They occurred at relatively low frequencies in peripheral blood. As reported, disease-linked clones showed significant enrichment in matched ankylosing spondylitis synovial fluid.

The CDR3 has 13 residues. Germline lookup yields CDR1 MGHRA and CDR2 YSYEKL. Trimming pared 4 bases from V and 4 bases from J, leaving 10 bases between. About this clonotype itself: What it binds is not known.

Quantitative molecular-barcoded 5'-RACE generated the TCR beta libraries. TCRdb re-called the 5' RACE reads through MiXCR, storing one row per CDR3 protein. This sample has about 800,000 distinct CDR3 sequences, with about 11% found just once. Sequences were obtained from blood, either unsorted or a sorted T cell fraction (not recorded which). This clonotype was obtained from a male donor with ankylosing spondylitis. V gene TRBV4-1 combines with J gene TRBJ2-5; D remains ambiguous. CDR3 nucleotide sequence: TGCGCCAGCAGCCGCCTCCCGGGAGAGACCCAGTACTTC. Translating gives CASSRLPGETQYF.